A single sample is the source of the 17 T cell receptor beta chains below, sequenced in a study of pediatric ulcerative colitis. Assay: immunoSEQ multiplex PCR; the TCRdb copy retains only in-frame clones and omits some. The data contain 65,000 or so clones, around 85% of them singletons. Source material: blood. The receptors stem from a boy aged 10-17 years with severe ulcerative colitis.

This chain connects TRBV30 to TRBJ1-2; weak D call: TRBD1 (6 bases). This CDR3 has 13 amino acids. V dropped 4 bases and J dropped 2 bases, with 11 bases sitting between them. Germline values: CDR1 GTSNPN, CDR2 SVGIG (reference sequence). The CDR3 is CAWIGQGNYGYTF. For the CDR3, the DNA is TGTGCCTGGATTGGGCAGGGGAACTATGGCTACACCTTC.

This chain joins TRBV7-9 and TRBJ2-7; weak D call: TRBD2 (6 bases). V lost 3 bases to trimming and J lost 5 bases, with 11 bases between them. This CDR3 has 13 residues. In germline, CDR1 is SEHNR, CDR2 FQNEAQ (reference sequence). The CDR3 region has the DNA TGTGCCAGCAGCTTGGAGGGCCCCAACGAGCAGTACTTC. Protein: CASSLEGPNEQYF.

The genes are TRBV6-1 and TRBJ1-3, with D hard to call. Trimming took off 3 bases at V and 8 bases at J, with 17 bases between the two ends. CDR3 size: 15 residues. Germline V gene sequence: CDR1 MNHNS, CDR2 SASEGT. CDR3 DNA: TGTGCCAGCAGTGATTCGGTCTGGGGTGGGTACACCATATATTTT. The encoded protein is CASSDSVWGGYTIYF.

V is TRBV13 and J is TRBJ2-1, with 10 bases that match TRBD2. This CDR3 is 16 amino acids long. Germline V gene data show CDR1 as PRHDT and CDR2 as FYEKMQ (reference sequence). The V and J ends lost 1 base and 5 bases, in that order; junction bases with no gene match: 5. The CDR3 DNA sequence: TGTGCCAGCAGCTTAGTGAGGACTAGCGGAAACAATGAGCAGTTCTTC. It translates to CASSLVRTSGNNEQFF.

This clone came up once. The rearrangement joins TRBV19 to TRBJ2-7, with D possibly TRBD1 on 5 matching bases. In germline, CDR1 is LNHDA, CDR2 SQIVND (reference sequence). The CDR3 totals 15 residues. Trimming pared 3 bases from V and 2 bases from J, leaving 14 bases between. CDR3 amino acids: CASSIRQGLPYEQYF. The CDR3 DNA is TGTGCCAGTAGTATCCGGCAGGGTCTTCCCTACGAGCAGTACTTC. Full variable domain (outside the CDR3, taken from reference TRBV19 and TRBJ2-7): DGGITQSPKYLFRKEGQNVTLSCEQNLNHDAMYWYRQDPGQGLRLIYYSQIVNDFQKGDIAEGYSVSREKKESFPLTVTSAQKNPTAFYLCASSIRQGLPYEQYFGPGTRLTVT.

J is TRBJ2-3 and V is TRBV6-1, with 7 bases lining up with TRBD2. J lost 1 base, V lost 3 bases, and 16 bases had no gene match. The germline CDR1 and CDR2 sequences are MNHNS and SASEGT. This CDR3 has 19 residues. The CDR3 protein is CASSESGLTSAYGTDTQYF. The CDR3 DNA reads TGTGCCAGCAGTGAGAGCGGCCTAACTAGCGCATATGGCACAGATACGCAGTATTTT.

The chain employs TRBV6-5 and TRBJ2-1; 14 bases match TRBD2. The CDR3 length is 15 residues. J lost 10 bases, V lost 6 bases, and 8 bases had no gene match. CDR1 and CDR2 from the germline V gene are MNHEY and SVGAGI. The DNA of the CDR3 is TGTGCCAGCAGCTCTTCGGGACTAGCGGGAGACGAGCAGTTCTTC. Its translation is CASSSSGLAGDEQFF.

This sequence joins TRBV4-3 and TRBJ2-2; D unclear. V was cut by 0 bases and J by 4 bases, with 6 bases left in between. The CDR3 spans 14 residues. CDR1 and CDR2 (germline): LGHNA, YSLEER. This CDR3 is CASSQDPSTGELFF. The CDR3 bases are TGCGCCAGCAGCCAAGATCCGAGCACCGGGGAGCTGTTTTTT.

J is TRBJ2-5 and V is TRBV29-1; TRBD2 aligns across 8 bases. Unmatched junction bases numbered 3, after V lost 5 bases and J lost 4 bases. The CDR3 runs to 12 residues. The V gene's germline CDR1 is SQVTM and CDR2 ANQGSEA. DNA for the CDR3: TGCAGCGTTCTCGCGGGAGGAGAGACCCAGTACTTC. This gives the protein CSVLAGGETQYF.

V usage is TRBV19 and J usage is TRBJ1-4, with TRBD1 as a possible D gene (5 bases). Germline CDR1 reads LNHDA; CDR2 reads SQIVND (reference sequence). CDR3 length equals 14 residues. V lost 6 bases and J 0 bases, leaving 8 bases between the germline ends. The CDR3 DNA follows: TGTGCCAGTAGCCTGACAGCAACTAATGAAAAACTGTTTTTT. This sequence encodes CASSLTATNEKLFF. Full variable domain (remainder filled in from reference TRBV19 and TRBJ1-4): DGGITQSPKYLFRKEGQNVTLSCEQNLNHDAMYWYRQDPGQGLRLIYYSQIVNDFQKGDIAEGYSVSREKKESFPLTVTSAQKNPTAFYLCASSLTATNEKLFFGSGTQLSVL.

DNA of the CDR3: TGCGCCAGCAGTGAAGGCAGTTTGGACACTGAAGCTTTCTTT. This gives the protein CASSEGSLDTEAFF. This sequence joins TRBV10-1 and TRBJ1-1, with D unresolved. The V end lost 3 bases, the J end lost 3 bases, and 11 bases lay between the germline ends. CDR3 size: 14 residues. Germline V gene sequence: CDR1 WNHNN, CDR2 SYGVQD (reference sequence).

The chain is built from TRBV27 and TRBJ1-1, with D perhaps matching TRBD1 (6 bases). This CDR3 comprises 15 residues. The V gene lost 2 bases and the J gene lost 1 base, with 11 bases spanning the gap. The V gene's germline CDR1 is MNHEY and CDR2 SMNVEV (reference sequence). CDR3 DNA sequence: TGTGCCAGCAGTTTAGGAGAGGGACAGAACACTGAAGCTTTCTTT. Its translation is CASSLGEGQNTEAFF.

The chain combines TRBV6-5 with TRBJ1-1, with 11 bases lining up with TRBD1. CDR3 size: 13 residues. The junction had 7 bases not matched to a gene; V was cut back by 5 bases and J by 11 bases. CDR1 is MNHEY, CDR2 SVGAGI, per germline. The CDR3 DNA follows: TGTGCCAGCAGTGAGGACAGGGGGCTCAAGGCTTTCTTT. Its protein product is CASSEDRGLKAFF.

This clone occurred once. The J gene is TRBJ2-7, the V gene TRBV6-1; D assignment may be TRBD1 or TRBD2 (5 bases each). Trimming stripped 8 bases from V and 3 bases from J, with 14 bases between. This CDR3 has 13 amino acids. Germline V gene lookup returns CDR1 MNHNS and CDR2 SASEGT. This chain's CDR3 is CASAGPGGYEQYF. CDR3 nucleotide sequence: TGTGCCAGCGCAGGGCCAGGAGGCTACGAGCAGTACTTC.

This chain connects TRBV2 to TRBJ2-2; 8 positions match TRBD2. With V trimmed by 1 base and J by 4 bases, 14 bases remained unmatched. Per germline, CDR1 SNHLY and CDR2 FYNNEI. The CDR3 is 19 amino acids. The CDR3 bases are TGTGCCAGCAGTGAAGGGTATGGTGTGAGCGGGAGAGCCACCGGGGAGCTGTTTTTT. Translating gives CASSEGYGVSGRATGELFF.

A note on this clone: A junction end diverges from the germline sequence, so it may reflect a read error. This chain uses TRBV29-1 with TRBJ1-2; D is ambiguous. Germline V gene lookup returns CDR1 SQVTM and CDR2 ANQGSEA. This CDR3 spans 16 amino acids. The CDR3 coding sequence is TGCAGCGTTATTGGGGATTCAACCCCTATATCCTATGGCTACACCTTT. Translated, it gives CSVIGDSTPISYGYTF.

The V and J genes are TRBV2 and TRBJ1-4; D is perhaps TRBD1 (5 bases). V shed 6 bases and J shed 5 bases, with 13 bases lying between them. Germline CDR1 and CDR2: SNHLY and FYNNEI. There are 14 residues in the CDR3. The CDR3 DNA is TGTGCCAGCAGCCCCGGGGGTGGAAATGAAAAACTGTTTTTT. Its translation is CASSPGGGNEKLFF. Supplemented by reference TRBV2 and TRBJ1-4, the full variable domain reads EPEVTQTPSHQVTQMGQEVILRCVPISNHLYFYWYRQILGQKVEFLVSFYNNEISEKSEIFDDQFSVERPDGSNFTLKIRSTKLEDSAMYFCASSPGGGNEKLFFGSGTQLSVL.